Below are 17 T cell receptor beta chains sequenced from a single sample in a study of OX40 agonist ivuxolimab in advanced cancers. Clones were sequenced by immunoSEQ multiplex PCR, and TCRdb holds only the in-frame ones, with some missing. The sample has tens of thousands of clones, approximately 85% seen once; the top ten hold roughly 0.4%. The starting material was CD4+ or CD8+ T cells sorted from blood, obtained in a trial of the OX40 agonist ivuxolimab. The receptor set was obtained from an adult with an advanced solid tumor such as melanoma, head and neck, liver or kidney cancer.

The rearrangement uses TRBV6-1 and TRBJ1-5; D is perhaps TRBD1 (6 bases). The V gene lost 0 bases and the J gene lost 7 bases, with 16 bases spanning the gap. Germline CDR1 MNHNS, CDR2 SASEGT. CDR3 length equals 16 residues. CDR3 sequence reads: CASSEALASGAQPQHF. CDR3 nucleotides: TGTGCCAGCAGTGAAGCGCTTGCATCGGGGGCACAGCCCCAGCATTTT.

The sample holds one count of this clone. V is TRBV6-5 and J is TRBJ1-1; perhaps TRBD1 as D (5 bases). Trimming took 2 bases from V and 3 from J, leaving 13 bases between them. CDR1 is MNHEY and CDR2 is SVGAGI in the germline V gene. The CDR3 has 15 amino acids. The CDR3 DNA is TGTGCCAGCAGTTACGGAACTGGGACGGACACTGAAGCTTTCTTT. Protein: CASSYGTGTDTEAFF.

The chain has TRBV6-6 and TRBJ2-1; TRBD2 matches 16 bases. The CDR3 sequence is 14 residues long. The trim removed 6 bases at V and 15 bases at J, leaving 8 bases unmatched. From germline, CDR1 is MNHNY and CDR2 SVGAGI (reference sequence). Here the CDR3 reads CASRGGLAGGRGFF. CDR3 coding DNA: TGTGCCAGCAGAGGGGGACTAGCGGGAGGGCGGGGGTTCTTC.

V is TRBV7-7 and J is TRBJ2-3; D uncertain. The CDR3 spans 14 residues. V was shortened by 3 bases and J by 4 bases, with 11 bases between the two germline ends. Germline CDR1 reads SSHAT; CDR2 reads FNYEAQ (reference sequence). For the CDR3, the DNA is TGTGCCAGCAGCTTCACTATCCCCCCAGATACGCAGTATTTT. Its protein is CASSFTIPPDTQYF.

V gene TRBV6-5 combines with J gene TRBJ1-1, with D maybe TRBD1 (5 bases). The V end was cut by 8 bases, the J end by 6 bases, with 16 bases between. CDR1 and CDR2 (germline): MNHEY, SVGAGI. The CDR3 covers 13 residues. CDR3 residues: CASRTSRVAEAFF. The CDR3 coding sequence is TGTGCCAGCCGGACATCGCGGGTCGCTGAAGCTTTCTTT.

V gene TRBV5-5 combines with J gene TRBJ2-2; the D gene is possibly TRBD2 (6 bases). CDR3 size: 15 residues. In germline, CDR1 is SGHKS, CDR2 YYEKEE (reference sequence). The V and J ends lost 3 bases and 6 bases respectively, with 15 bases between them. The CDR3 loop is CASSWDSATAGELFF. The CDR3 nucleotides are TGTGCCAGCAGCTGGGACTCCGCGACGGCCGGGGAGCTGTTTTTT.

The V and J genes are TRBV30 and TRBJ1-1; D gene unclear. The germline V gene has CDR1 GTSNPN and CDR2 SVGIG (reference sequence). V was pared by 0 bases and J by 2 bases, with 13 bases between. This CDR3 is 15 amino acids long. This CDR3 reads CAWSVRVRGNTEAFF. CDR3 coding DNA: TGTGCCTGGAGTGTACGGGTGCGGGGAAACACTGAAGCTTTCTTT.

This chain uses TRBV7-8 with TRBJ1-4, with a tentative D call TRBD1 (5 bases). This CDR3 spans 16 amino acids. Trimming took 5 bases from V and 2 from J, leaving 15 bases between them. Germline V lookup: CDR1 SGHVS, CDR2 FQNEAQ. In DNA form, the CDR3 reads TGTGCCAGCAGCCCCGCTCAGGGTTCCACTAATGAAAAACTGTTTTTT. Its translation: CASSPAQGSTNEKLFF.

The genes are TRBV2 and TRBJ1-5; TRBD1 matches at 8 bases. The CDR3 is 14 amino acids. The germline V gene encodes CDR1 SNHLY and CDR2 FYNNEI. V lost 6 bases to trimming and J lost 6 bases; unmatched junction nucleotides: 7. The CDR3: CASRAGGASQPQHF. The CDR3 DNA sequence: TGTGCCAGCAGGGCAGGGGGCGCGTCTCAGCCCCAGCATTTT.

This clone came up a few times. The chain carries TRBV5-1 and TRBJ2-5, with D perhaps assigned TRBD1 or TRBD2 (6 bases each). Trimming removed 6 bases from V and 3 bases from J, with 18 bases in between. The CDR3 runs 15 residues. Germline V gene lookup returns CDR1 SGHRS and CDR2 YFSETQ. The CDR3 bases are TGCGCCAGCACCGCCGGGGTGGGGGGCGAAGAGACCCAGTACTTC. This sequence encodes CASTAGVGGEETQYF. The full variable domain, with the rest looked up from reference TRBV5-1 and TRBJ2-5, is KAGVTQTPRYLIKTRGQQVTLSCSPISGHRSVSWYQQTPGQGLQFLFEYFSETQRNKGNFPGRFSGRQFSNSRSEMNVSTLELGDSALYLCASTAGVGGEETQYFGPGTRLLVL.

This clone was observed a single time. This chain uses TRBV7-2 with TRBJ1-1, with D perhaps TRBD1 (6 bases). V was cut by 6 bases and J by 1 base, with 12 bases left in between. There are 14 residues in the CDR3. Germline values: CDR1 SGHTA, CDR2 FQGNSA. DNA of the CDR3: TGTGCCAGCAGACAGGCAGGGGCGAACACTGAAGCTTTCTTT. Translated, it gives CASRQAGANTEAFF.

The chain carries TRBV2 and TRBJ1-4, with D hard to call. Trimming removed 4 bases at V and 12 bases at J, with 15 bases between. The CDR3 extends over 13 amino acids. Germline CDR1 and CDR2: SNHLY and FYNNEI. CDR3 in amino acids: CASSGRQVWELFF. CDR3 bases: TGTGCCAGCAGTGGCAGACAAGTTTGGGAACTGTTTTTT.

A word on this clone: Other DNA variants within this sample encode the same CDR3. CDR3: CASANRGGATDTQYF. In nucleotides, the CDR3 is TGTGCCAGCGCGAACCGCGGGGGAGCCACAGATACGCAGTATTTT. V gene TRBV27 combines with J gene TRBJ2-3, with TRBD2 matching over 7 bases. This CDR3 has 15 amino acids. Germline CDR1 reads MNHEY; CDR2 reads SMNVEV (reference sequence). V dropped 8 bases and J dropped 2; count of bases not matched to a gene: 10.

Notes on this clone: The CDR3 does not close with the conserved phenylalanine or tryptophan, likely indicating a read error. The limits of the CDR3 on the DNA are not certain, so only TCRdb's listed CDR3 is given. This rearrangement joins TRBV18 to TRBJ1-1. Inclusive of both ends, the CDR3 amounts to 14 amino acids. Per the germline V gene, CDR1 is KGHSH and CDR2 is LQKENI. The CDR3 here is CASSPPDLGQRLIL.

The chain combines TRBV5-1 with TRBJ1-1, with unresolved D. CDR3 length equals 12 residues. Trimming shortened V by 4 bases and J by 5 bases, and 9 bases separated the two germline ends. CDR1 is SGHRS, CDR2 YFSETQ, per germline. The CDR3 loop is CASSVPSTEAFF. The CDR3 bases are TGCGCCAGCAGCGTACCCTCGACTGAAGCTTTCTTT.

The genes are TRBV27 and TRBJ2-1, with D perhaps TRBD1 (6 bases). The germline V and J ends were trimmed by 6 bases and 6 bases, with 18 bases remaining between them. Germline values: CDR1 MNHEY, CDR2 SMNVEV (reference sequence). CDR3 size: 15 residues. The CDR3 region is CASSLNAEGVNEQFF. The CDR3 coding sequence is TGTGCCAGCAGCCTCAATGCAGAGGGGGTCAATGAGCAGTTCTTC.

The chain employs TRBV6-6 and TRBJ1-4; no definite D call. Per germline, CDR1 MNHNY and CDR2 SVGAGI (reference sequence). This CDR3 region has 13 residues. V lost 7 bases to trimming and J lost 0 bases, with 6 bases between them. For the CDR3, the DNA is TGTGCCAGCAAGGGAACAACTAATGAAAAACTGTTTTTT. Protein product: CASKGTTNEKLFF.